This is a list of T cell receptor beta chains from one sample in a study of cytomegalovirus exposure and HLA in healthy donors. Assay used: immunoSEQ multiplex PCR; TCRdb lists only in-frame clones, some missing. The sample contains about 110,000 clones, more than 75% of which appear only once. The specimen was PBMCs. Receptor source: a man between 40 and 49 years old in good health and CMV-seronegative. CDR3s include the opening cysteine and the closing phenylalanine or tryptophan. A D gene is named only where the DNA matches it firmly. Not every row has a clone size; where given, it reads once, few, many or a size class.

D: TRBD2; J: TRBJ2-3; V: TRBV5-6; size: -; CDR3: CASSRSRLAGGTDTQYF; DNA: TGTGCCAGCAGCCGATCAAGACTAGCGGGGGGCACAGATACGCAGTATTTT
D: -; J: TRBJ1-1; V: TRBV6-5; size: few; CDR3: CASSYSGGVTEAFF; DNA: TGTGCCAGCAGTTACTCGGGGGGGGTTACTGAAGCTTTCTTT
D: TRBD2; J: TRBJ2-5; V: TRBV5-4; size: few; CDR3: CASSGTSGAETQYF; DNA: TGTGCCAGCAGCGGGACTAGCGGGGCCGAGACCCAGTACTTC
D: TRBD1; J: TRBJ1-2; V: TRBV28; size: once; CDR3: CASIATGGGNGYTF; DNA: TGTGCCAGTATAGCTACAGGGGGGGGAAATGGCTACACCTTC
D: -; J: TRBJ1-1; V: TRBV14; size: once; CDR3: CASSQGPNAFF; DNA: TGTGCCAGCAGCCAAGGCCCTAACGCTTTCTTT
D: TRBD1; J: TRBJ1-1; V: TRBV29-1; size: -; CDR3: CSGGQGKGSDTEAFF; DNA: TGCAGCGGTGGACAGGGGAAGGGTTCAGACACTGAAGCTTTCTTT
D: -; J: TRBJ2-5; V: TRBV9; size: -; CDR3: CASSRGGETQYF; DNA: TGTGCCAGTTCTCGGGGAGGAGAGACCCAGTACTTC
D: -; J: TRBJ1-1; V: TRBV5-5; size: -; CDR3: CASSFGGRNTEAFF; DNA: TGTGCCAGCAGCTTTGGGGGCAGGAACACTGAAGCTTTCTTT
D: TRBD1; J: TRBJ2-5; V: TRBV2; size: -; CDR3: CASSWTGSGTQYF; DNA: TGTGCCAGCAGCTGGACAGGATCGGGGACCCAGTACTTC
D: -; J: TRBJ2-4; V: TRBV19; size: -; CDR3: CASSRQGGNIQYF; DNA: TGTGCCAGTAGTCGCCAAGGCGGGAACATTCAGTACTTC
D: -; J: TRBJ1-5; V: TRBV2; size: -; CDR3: CASRVLGGPQHF; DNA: TGTGCCAGCAGGGTTCTGGGAGGGCCCCAGCATTTT
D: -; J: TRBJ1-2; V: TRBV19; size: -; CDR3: CASLPFGGASYGYTF; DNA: TGTGCCAGTCTTCCTTTCGGGGGGGCCTCGTATGGCTACACCTTC
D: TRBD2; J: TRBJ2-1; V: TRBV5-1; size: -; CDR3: CASSSGGDNEQFF; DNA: TGCGCCAGCAGCTCCGGGGGGGACAATGAGCAGTTCTTC
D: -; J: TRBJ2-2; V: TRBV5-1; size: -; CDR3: CASSPRQGRDTGELFF; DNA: TGCGCCAGCAGCCCCCGGCAGGGGAGAGACACCGGGGAGCTGTTTTTT
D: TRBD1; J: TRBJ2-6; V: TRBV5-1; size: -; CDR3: CASSSPRSGQTSGANVLTF; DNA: TGCGCCAGCAGCTCACCCCGGTCGGGACAGACCTCTGGGGCCAACGTCCTGACTTTC
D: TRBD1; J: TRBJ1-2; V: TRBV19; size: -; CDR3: CASSTGGNGYTF; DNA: TGTGCCAGTAGTACAGGGGGCAATGGCTACACCTTC
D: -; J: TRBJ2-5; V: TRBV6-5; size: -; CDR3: CASSAERRVGTQYF; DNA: TGTGCCAGCAGTGCGGAAAGGAGGGTTGGGACCCAGTACTTC
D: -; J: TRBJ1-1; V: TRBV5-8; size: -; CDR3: CASSSGVGWETEAFF; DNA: TGTGCCAGCAGCTCTGGTGTCGGGTGGGAGACTGAAGCTTTCTTT
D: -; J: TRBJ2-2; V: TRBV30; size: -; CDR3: CAWSARSIELFF; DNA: TGTGCCTGGAGTGCCAGGTCGATTGAGCTGTTTTTT
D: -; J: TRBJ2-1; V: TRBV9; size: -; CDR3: CASSAGAARATNEQFF; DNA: TGTGCCAGCAGCGCCGGAGCCGCGCGAGCGACCAATGAGCAGTTCTTC
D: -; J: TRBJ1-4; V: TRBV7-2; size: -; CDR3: CATSPGEKLFF; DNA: TGTGCCACCTCTCCGGGGGAAAAACTGTTTTTT
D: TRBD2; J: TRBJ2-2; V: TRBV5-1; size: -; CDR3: CASSLATSPNTGELFF; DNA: TGCGCCAGCAGCTTGGCGACTAGCCCGAACACCGGGGAGCTGTTTTTT
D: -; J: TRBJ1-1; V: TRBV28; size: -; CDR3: CASSLRGPEAFF; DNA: TGTGCCAGCAGTTTAAGAGGTCCCGAAGCTTTCTTT
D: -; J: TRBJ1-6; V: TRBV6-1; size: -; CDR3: CASSELSPLHF; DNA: TGTGCCAGCAGTGAACTTTCACCCCTCCACTTT
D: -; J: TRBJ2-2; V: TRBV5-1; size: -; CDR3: CASRFRENTGELFF; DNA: TGCGCCAGCAGGTTTCGGGAGAACACCGGGGAGCTGTTTTTT
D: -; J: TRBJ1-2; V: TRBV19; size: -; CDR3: CASTPGFYGYTF; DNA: TGTGCCAGTACCCCAGGATTTTATGGCTACACCTTC
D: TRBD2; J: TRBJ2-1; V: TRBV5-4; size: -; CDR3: CASSFRGGANEQFF; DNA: TGTGCCAGCAGCTTTCGCGGGGGGGCGAATGAGCAGTTCTTC
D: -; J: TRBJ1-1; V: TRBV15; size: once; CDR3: CATASGGAGNTEAFF; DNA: TGTGCCACCGCGAGCGGGGGGGCGGGGAACACTGAAGCTTTCTTT
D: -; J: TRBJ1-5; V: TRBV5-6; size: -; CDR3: CASSSGGHSLNQPQHF; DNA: TGTGCCAGCAGCTCGGGGGGGCACAGCCTCAATCAGCCCCAGCATTTT
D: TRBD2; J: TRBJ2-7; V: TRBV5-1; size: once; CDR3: CASSLVSGGAAPYEQYF; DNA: TGCGCCAGCAGCTTGGTTAGCGGGGGGGCCGCCCCCTACGAGCAGTACTTC
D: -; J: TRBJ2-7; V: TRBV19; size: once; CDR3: CASSIHRGGEQYF; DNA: TGTGCCAGTAGTATACATAGGGGTGGCGAGCAGTACTTC
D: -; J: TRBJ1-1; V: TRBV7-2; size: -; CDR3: CASSSFRGEAFF; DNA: TGTGCCAGCAGCTCCTTCCGCGGTGAAGCTTTCTTT
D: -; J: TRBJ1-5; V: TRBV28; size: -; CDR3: CASSLVGQPQHF; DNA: TGTGCCAGCAGTTTGGTCGGTCAGCCCCAGCATTTT
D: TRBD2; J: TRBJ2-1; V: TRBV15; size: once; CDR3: CATSRLAGGSEQFF; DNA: TGTGCCACCAGCAGACTAGCGGGGGGAAGTGAGCAGTTCTTC
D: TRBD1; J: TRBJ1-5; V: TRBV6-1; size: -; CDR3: CAGSDRERKNQPQHF; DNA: TGTGCCGGTTCAGACAGGGAAAGGAAAAATCAGCCCCAGCATTTT
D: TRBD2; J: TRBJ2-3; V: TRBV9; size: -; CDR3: CASSVVAGGTDTQYF; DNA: TGTGCCAGCAGCGTAGTTGCCGGGGGGACAGATACGCAGTATTTT
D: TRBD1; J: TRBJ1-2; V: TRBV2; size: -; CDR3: CASSERVTGAGYGYTF; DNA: TGTGCCAGCAGTGAACGGGTTACAGGGGCAGGGTATGGCTACACCTTC
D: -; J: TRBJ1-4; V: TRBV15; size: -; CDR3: CATSKWLGRIPGTNEKLFF; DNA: TGTGCCACCAGCAAGTGGTTAGGCAGGATCCCAGGTACTAATGAAAAACTGTTTTTT
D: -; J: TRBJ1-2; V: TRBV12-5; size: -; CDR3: CASSRGPNYGYTF; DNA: TGTGCTAGCTCGAGAGGTCCTAACTATGGCTACACCTTC
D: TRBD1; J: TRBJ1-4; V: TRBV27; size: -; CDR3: CASSPRPGQSSTNEKLFF; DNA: TGTGCCAGCAGTCCCCGCCCGGGACAGAGCTCAACTAATGAAAAACTGTTTTTT
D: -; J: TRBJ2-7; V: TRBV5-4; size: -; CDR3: CASSTRTVPYEQYF; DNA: TGTGCCAGCAGTACCAGGACAGTTCCATACGAGCAGTACTTC
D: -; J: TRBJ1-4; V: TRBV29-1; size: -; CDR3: CSVDQGNEKLFF; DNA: TGCAGCGTTGACCAGGGGAATGAAAAACTGTTTTTT
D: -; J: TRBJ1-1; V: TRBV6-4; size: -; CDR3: CASSKSQGGEAFF; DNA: TGTGCCAGCAGTAAGTCGCAGGGAGGTGAAGCTTTCTTT
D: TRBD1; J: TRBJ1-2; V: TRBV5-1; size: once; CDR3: CASSPGQKHDGYTF; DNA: TGCGCCAGCAGCCCGGGACAGAAACACGATGGCTACACCTTC
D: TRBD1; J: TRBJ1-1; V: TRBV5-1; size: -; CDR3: CASSYGQGNTEAFF; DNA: TGCGCCAGCAGCTACGGACAGGGGAACACTGAAGCTTTCTTT
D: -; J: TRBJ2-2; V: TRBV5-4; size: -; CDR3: CASSTQGSGELFF; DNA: TGTGCCAGCAGCACCCAGGGGTCCGGGGAGCTGTTTTTT
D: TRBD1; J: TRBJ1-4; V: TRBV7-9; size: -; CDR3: CASSSRPGQDNEKLFF; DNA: TGTGCCAGCAGCTCGCGACCGGGACAGGATAATGAAAAACTGTTTTTT
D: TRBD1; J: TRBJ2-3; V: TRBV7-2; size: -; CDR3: CASSPRSTGEYF; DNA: TGTGCCAGCAGCCCCCGGTCGACAGGGGAGTATTTT